The following is a T cell receptor beta chain sequence with its context. This sample is drawn from a study of blood T cell repertoires in COVID-19. Study at large: Material from acute and convalescent COVID-19 was sourced from the United States, Italy and Spain. T cells, B-cell-depleted T cells, or PBMCs supplied cDNA or gDNA.

Original processing methods: Amplification of reference gene primers provided the estimated nucleated cell counts. Generated by immunoSEQ multiplex PCR, the TCRdb table keeps only in-frame clones and is missing some. V and J calls plus clone size are reproduced from that table; the DNA served to infer D and trimming. Among 140,000 or so clones, roughly nine tenths were seen once, and the ten largest hold about 1.5%. The sample was peripheral blood. This sequence originates from a human donor in a cohort sampled during active COVID-19.

CDR3: CAIRDRDMDTQYF. CDR3 nucleotide sequence: TGTGCCATCCGGGACAGGGACATGGATACGCAGTATTTT. V is TRBV10-3 and J is TRBJ2-3; TRBD1 agrees at 9 bases. The length of the CDR3 is 13 residues. CDR1 ENHRY and CDR2 SYGVKD come from the germline V gene. Germline trimming cut 8 bases from V and 6 bases from J; bases unmatched to any gene: 6.